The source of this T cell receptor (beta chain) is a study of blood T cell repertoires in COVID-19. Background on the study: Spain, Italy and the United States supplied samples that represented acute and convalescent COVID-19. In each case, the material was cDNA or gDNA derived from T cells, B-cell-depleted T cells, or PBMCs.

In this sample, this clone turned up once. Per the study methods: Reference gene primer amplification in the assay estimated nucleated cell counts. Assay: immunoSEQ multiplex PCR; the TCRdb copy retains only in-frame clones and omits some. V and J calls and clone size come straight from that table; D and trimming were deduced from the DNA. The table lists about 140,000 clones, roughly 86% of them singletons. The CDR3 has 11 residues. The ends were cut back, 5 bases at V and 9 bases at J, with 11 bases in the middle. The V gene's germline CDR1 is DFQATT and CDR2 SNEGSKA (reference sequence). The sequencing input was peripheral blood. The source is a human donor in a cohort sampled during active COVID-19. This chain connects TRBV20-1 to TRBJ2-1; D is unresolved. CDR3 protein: CSADSSGEQFF. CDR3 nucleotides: TGCAGTGCTGATAGTTCTGGTGAGCAGTTCTTC.